The 10 T cell receptor beta chains listed next were all sequenced from one sample in a study of shared clonotypes between healthy human individuals. The assay was immunoSEQ multiplex PCR, and TCRdb's table has in-frame clones only and misses some. The table lists some 450,000 clones, roughly four fifths of them singletons. The sequenced material came from PBMCs. These receptors were obtained from a woman between 35 and 50 years old in good health. Some clones in this sample may be carry-over from other donors' samples.

The rearrangement links TRBV7-9 to TRBJ2-3; TRBD2 matches 15 bases. The V segment lost 5 bases and the J segment 4 bases; nucleotides outside the gene matches: 7. Germline CDR1 SEHNR, CDR2 FQNEAQ (reference sequence). CDR3 length equals 17 residues. CDR3 in DNA: TGTGCCAGCAGCCTCCGGACTAGCGGGAGGGCCCCAGATACGCAGTATTTT. This translates into CASSLRTSGRAPDTQYF. Looking up the rest from reference TRBV7-9 and TRBJ2-3 gives the full variable domain: DTGVSQNPRHKITKRGQNVTFRCDPISEHNRLYWYRQTLGQGPEFLTYFQNEAQLEKSRLLSDRFSAERPKGSFSTLEIQRTEQGDSAMYLCASSLRTSGRAPDTQYFGPGTRLTVL.

This clone was recorded only once. V and J are TRBV10-2 and TRBJ2-2, with TRBD2 matching over 7 bases. The CDR3 length is 15 residues. J gave up 3 bases and V 1 base, and 2 bases lay outside the gene matches. Germline assignment: CDR1 WSHSY and CDR2 SAAADI. The chain's CDR3 is CASSEYREDTGELFF. The CDR3 coding sequence is TGCGCCAGCAGTGAGTACCGGGAGGACACCGGGGAGCTGTTTTTT.

The gene calls are TRBV19 and TRBJ2-5, with D possibly being TRBD1 or TRBD2 (5 bases each). The CDR3 runs 14 residues. V lost 1 base and J lost 5, with 11 bases in between. From germline, CDR1 is LNHDA and CDR2 SQIVND (reference sequence). The CDR3 loop reads CASSIVVREETQYF. The DNA for the CDR3 is TGTGCCAGTAGTATAGTCGTCAGGGAGGAGACCCAGTACTTC.

Many counts were recorded for this clone. This rearrangement joins TRBV5-1 to TRBJ2-5; 9 nucleotides agree with TRBD2. The V segment lost 2 bases and the J segment 4 bases; nucleotides outside the gene matches: 6. The CDR3 runs to 15 residues. CDR1 is SGHRS and CDR2 is YFSETQ in the germline V gene. CDR3 DNA: TGCGCCAGCAGCTTAGCAGCGGGAGGTGGAGAGACCCAGTACTTC. As protein: CASSLAAGGGETQYF.

This clone was picked up one time. The V gene is TRBV28, the J gene TRBJ1-1; a possible D gene is TRBD1 (6 bases). Trimming removed 7 bases at V and 3 bases at J, with 12 bases between. Germline lookup yields CDR1 MDHEN and CDR2 SYDVKM. The CDR3 runs 13 residues. The chain's CDR3 is CASTLTGYTEAFF. In nucleotides, the CDR3 is TGTGCCAGCACTTTGACAGGCTACACTGAAGCTTTCTTT.

This clone turned up a few times. The V gene is TRBV18, the J gene TRBJ2-7; perhaps TRBD2 as D (6 bases). This CDR3 is 13 amino acids long. The germline V gene has CDR1 KGHSH and CDR2 LQKENI. Trimming stripped 6 bases from V and 2 bases from J, with 11 bases between. CDR3 bases: TGTGCCAGCTCTCAGGACTACACCTACGAGCAGTACTTC. This encodes CASSQDYTYEQYF.

This clone was recorded at least ten times. At the DNA level, this CDR3 is encoded by other sequences in the same sample as well. The rearrangement uses TRBV11-3 and TRBJ2-3; a possible D gene is TRBD2 (5 bases). CDR3 size: 14 residues. Trimming pared 5 bases from V and 10 bases from J, leaving 19 bases between. Germline V gene sequence: CDR1 SGHNT, CDR2 YENEEA. DNA for the CDR3: TGTGCCAGCAGCCCGCGGCCCGATAGCGCCTCGCAGTATTTT. This translates into CASSPRPDSASQYF.

This clone was counted many times. The sample contains more than one DNA sequence encoding this CDR3. The chain couples TRBV30 to TRBJ1-1, with D possibly TRBD1 on 5 matching bases. Germline V CDR1 and CDR2: GTSNPN, SVGIG (reference sequence). CDR3 length: 15 residues. Trimming removed 0 bases at V and 4 bases at J, with 15 bases between. The CDR3 nucleotides are TGTGCCTGGAGTGTACGGGGGAGGTCAGGCACTGAAGCTTTCTTT. Protein sequence: CAWSVRGRSGTEAFF.

This chain links TRBV10-3 with TRBJ2-7, with D tentatively TRBD1 or TRBD2 (5 bases each). This CDR3 spans 16 amino acids. Germline loops: CDR1 ENHRY, CDR2 SYGVKD. V was pared by 5 bases and J by 1 base, with 18 bases between. CDR3 DNA: TGTGCCATCAGTTTCCGGGACGTAGAGGGGTCCTACGAGCAGTACTTC. This translates into CAISFRDVEGSYEQYF.

The genes are TRBV7-9 and TRBJ2-1; D not certain. Trimming stripped 5 bases from V and 8 bases from J, with 16 bases between. CDR1 is SEHNR, CDR2 FQNEAQ, per germline (reference sequence). This CDR3 is built from 14 residues. CDR3 DNA: TGTGCCAGCAGCCCCTACAACCCCGGCGATGAGCAGTTCTTC. Its translation: CASSPYNPGDEQFF.